This is a list of T cell receptor beta chains from one sample in a study of T cell responses to AZD1222 COVID-19 vaccine. Assay used: immunoSEQ multiplex PCR; TCRdb lists only in-frame clones, some missing. This sample carries 170,000 or so clones, 90% of them seen once, and the ten largest clones take about 1.4%. The material sequenced was peripheral blood, taken on day 0 of AZD1222 vaccination. The receptors originated from an adult in good health. Both conserved end residues are part of each CDR3. Fields, in order: V gene, D gene, CDR3 protein. A D gene is named only where the DNA matches it firmly.

TRBV7-9 TRBD1 CASSRRGTGILNTEAFF
TRBV7-7 . CASSLQGPPNTGELFF
TRBV5-4 TRBD1 CASSLPSRDRGFSGNQPQHF
TRBV19 TRBD1 CASSHRGSNTGELFF
TRBV5-1 TRBD1 CASSLGQTYTEAFF
TRBV24-1 TRBD1 CATSDGQGRGIQYF
TRBV5-6 . CASIIFGGRDEQYF
TRBV2 . CASTQGTNTIYF
TRBV19 . CASGVGLGDQPQHF
TRBV24-1 . CATSDFPLTGINTGELFF
TRBV2 . CASSGAIKNTEAFF
TRBV19 TRBD1 CASSIGDRGNQPQHF
TRBV28 . CASSFSDRRANIQYF
TRBV28 TRBD1 CASRPRGRYEQYF
TRBV13 TRBD1 CASSLSKGQGVQPQHF
TRBV19 TRBD1 CASFSGQGAGELFF
TRBV3-1/TRBV3-2 . CASSRGLNNEKLFF
TRBV28 TRBD1 CASSSGQYSNQPQHF
TRBV7-2 . CASSLMESGYGYTF
TRBV18 TRBD1 CASSPGTGRANTEAFF
TRBV7-9 . CASSSRYHEQYF
TRBV9 . CASSVDPGTGNYGYTF